These 9 T cell receptor beta chains were all obtained from the same sample, sequenced in a study of vaccination and CD4 T cells after COVID-19. Treatment given: approximately 10-day PBMC culture with coronavirus spike peptide pools or control peptides (ViraFEST assay). The antigens for these receptors are not known. Scientists ran DNA taken from cultured CD4+ T cells through the Oncomine TCR Beta short-read assay for sequencing. In TCRdb, the PCR reads were re-called with MiXCR into one record per CDR3 protein. The sample gives approximately 10,000 distinct CDR3 sequences, about 55% of which show up once; under 7.5% is in the top ten. Material: CD4+ T cells from blood, cultured in vitro. The receptors shown here come from a human donor who had recovered from COVID-19.

The chain joins TRBV12-3 or TRBV12-4 to TRBJ2-2, with TRBD1 as a possible D gene (6 bases). Trimming removed 5 bases from V and 3 bases from J, with 13 bases in between. CDR3 length equals 15 residues. CDR3 in amino acids: CASSNVQGYTGELFF. The CDR3 DNA follows: TGTGCCAGCAGTAACGTACAGGGTTACACCGGGGAGCTGTTTTTT.

This chain connects TRBV20-1 to TRBJ2-2, with 9 positions matching TRBD2. CDR3 size: 15 residues. Trimming took 3 bases from V and 4 from J; bases not matched to a gene: 6. The germline V gene encodes CDR1 DFQATT and CDR2 SNEGSKA (reference sequence). This CDR3 reads CSARIAGASTGELFF. The CDR3 bases are TGCAGTGCTAGGATAGCGGGAGCATCCACCGGGGAGCTGTTTTTT.

The chain combines TRBV6-1 with TRBJ1-4; D gene uncertain. V was clipped by 8 bases and J by 0 bases, with 7 bases between them. CDR1 is MNHNS and CDR2 is SASEGT in the germline V gene. The CDR3 runs 13 residues. CDR3 sequence reads: CASVRATNEKLFF. In DNA, the CDR3 is TGTGCCAGCGTACGAGCAACTAATGAAAAACTGTTTTTT.

The genes are TRBV20-1 and TRBJ2-3; 7 bases match TRBD2. The CDR3 covers 15 residues. With V trimmed by 3 bases and J by 5 bases, 11 bases remained unmatched. Germline-derived CDR1 and CDR2 are DFQATT and SNEGSKA (reference sequence). The CDR3 nucleotides are TGCAGTGCTAGGGGAAGCGCGGGGGTACGAGATACGCAGTATTTT. Protein product: CSARGSAGVRDTQYF.

This clonotype has a handful of counts. This chain connects TRBV20-1 to TRBJ2-5; no reliable D call. In germline, CDR1 is DFQATT, CDR2 SNEGSKA (reference sequence). V lost 4 bases and J 5 bases, leaving 8 bases between the germline ends. The CDR3 is 11 amino acids. CDR3 protein: CSAMFDETQYF. The CDR3 DNA is TGCAGTGCTATGTTTGATGAGACCCAGTACTTC.

The chain employs TRBV21-1 and TRBJ2-5. TRBV21-1 is a pseudogene segment. The CDR3 is 12 amino acids. The CDR3 DNA sequence: TGTGCCAGCAGCAAAGTTGGGGAGACCCAGTACTTC. Its protein is CASSKVGETQYF.

The V and J genes are TRBV6-2 or TRBV6-3 and TRBJ1-1; 9 positions agree with TRBD1. The CDR3 runs 17 residues. Trimming took 6 bases from V and 1 from J; bases not matched to a gene: 12. The germline CDR1 and CDR2 sequences are MNHEY and SVGEGT. The CDR3 sequence: CASSPYGQGSGNTEAFF. DNA of the CDR3: TGTGCCAGCAGCCCGTACGGACAGGGGTCGGGGAACACTGAAGCTTTCTTT.

The V and J genes are TRBV28 and TRBJ1-1; D uncertain. The CDR3 runs 15 residues. CDR1 MDHEN and CDR2 SYDVKM come from the germline V gene. V was cut by 7 bases and J by 4 bases, with 19 bases left in between. The CDR3 loop reads CASIIAGQRFTEAFF. The CDR3 DNA sequence: TGTGCCAGCATAATCGCCGGGCAGCGGTTCACTGAAGCTTTCTTT.

Only a few counts were recorded for this clonotype. The V call is TRBV20-1, the J call TRBJ1-6, with TRBD1 identical over 7 bases. In germline, CDR1 is DFQATT, CDR2 SNEGSKA (reference sequence). J gave up 4 bases and V 6 bases, and 9 bases lay outside the gene matches. This CDR3 spans 15 amino acids. CDR3 loop: CSARAGQQYNSPLHF. In nucleotides, the CDR3 is TGCAGTGCGAGGGCGGGACAGCAATATAATTCACCCCTCCACTTT.